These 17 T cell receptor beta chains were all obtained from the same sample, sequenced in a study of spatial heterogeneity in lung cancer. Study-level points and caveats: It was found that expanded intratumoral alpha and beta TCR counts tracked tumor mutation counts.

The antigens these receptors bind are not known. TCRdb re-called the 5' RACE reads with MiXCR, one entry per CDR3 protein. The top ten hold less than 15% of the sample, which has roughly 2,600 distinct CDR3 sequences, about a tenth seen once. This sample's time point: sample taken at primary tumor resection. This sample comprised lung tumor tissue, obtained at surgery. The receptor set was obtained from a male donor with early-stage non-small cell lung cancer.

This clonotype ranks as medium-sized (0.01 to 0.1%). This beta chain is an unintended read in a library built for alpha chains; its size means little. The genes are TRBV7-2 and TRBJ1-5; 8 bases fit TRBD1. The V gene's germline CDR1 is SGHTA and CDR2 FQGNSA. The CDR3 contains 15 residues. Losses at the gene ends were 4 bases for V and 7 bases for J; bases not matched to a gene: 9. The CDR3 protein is CASSSAGGARQPQHF. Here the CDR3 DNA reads TGTGCCAGCAGCTCCGCAGGGGGCGCAAGGCAGCCCCAGCATTTT.

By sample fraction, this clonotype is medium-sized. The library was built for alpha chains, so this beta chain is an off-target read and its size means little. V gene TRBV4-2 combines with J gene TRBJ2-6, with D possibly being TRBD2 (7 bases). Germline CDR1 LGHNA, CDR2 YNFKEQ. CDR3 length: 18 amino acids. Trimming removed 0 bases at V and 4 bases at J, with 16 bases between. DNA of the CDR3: TGTGCCAGCAGCCAAGATTGGGGGCGGGGGCAAGGGGCCAACGTCCTGACTTTC. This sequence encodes CASSQDWGRGQGANVLTF.

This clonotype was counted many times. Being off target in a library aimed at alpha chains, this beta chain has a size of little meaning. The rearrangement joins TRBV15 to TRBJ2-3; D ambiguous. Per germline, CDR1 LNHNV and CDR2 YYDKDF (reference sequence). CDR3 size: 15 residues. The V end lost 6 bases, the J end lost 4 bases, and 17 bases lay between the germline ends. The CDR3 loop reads CATREARGISDTQYF. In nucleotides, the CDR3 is TGTGCCACCAGAGAAGCTAGAGGCATATCAGATACGCAGTATTTT.

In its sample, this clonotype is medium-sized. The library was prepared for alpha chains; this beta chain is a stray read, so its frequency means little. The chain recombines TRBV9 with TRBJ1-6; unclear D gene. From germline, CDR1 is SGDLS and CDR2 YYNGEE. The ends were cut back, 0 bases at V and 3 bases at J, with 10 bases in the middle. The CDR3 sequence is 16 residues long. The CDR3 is CASSVGLSDYNSPLHF. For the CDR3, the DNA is TGTGCCAGCAGCGTAGGTCTGAGCGACTATAATTCACCCCTCCACTTT.

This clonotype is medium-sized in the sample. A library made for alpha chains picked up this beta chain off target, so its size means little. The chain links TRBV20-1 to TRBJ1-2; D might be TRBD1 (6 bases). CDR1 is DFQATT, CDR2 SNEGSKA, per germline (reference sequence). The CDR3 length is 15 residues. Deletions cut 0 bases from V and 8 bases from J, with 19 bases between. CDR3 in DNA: TGCAGTGCTAGAGATCTAGGGGGGTTCGGCCAAGGCTACACCTTC. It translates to CSARDLGGFGQGYTF.

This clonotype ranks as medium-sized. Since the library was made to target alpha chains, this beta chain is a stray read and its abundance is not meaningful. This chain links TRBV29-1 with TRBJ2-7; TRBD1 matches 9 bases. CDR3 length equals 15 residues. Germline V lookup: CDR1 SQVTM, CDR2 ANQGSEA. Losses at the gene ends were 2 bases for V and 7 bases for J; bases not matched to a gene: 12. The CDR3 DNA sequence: TGCAGCGTTGAATCGTTTGGGACAGGGCCGTTTGAGCAGTACTTC. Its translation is CSVESFGTGPFEQYF.

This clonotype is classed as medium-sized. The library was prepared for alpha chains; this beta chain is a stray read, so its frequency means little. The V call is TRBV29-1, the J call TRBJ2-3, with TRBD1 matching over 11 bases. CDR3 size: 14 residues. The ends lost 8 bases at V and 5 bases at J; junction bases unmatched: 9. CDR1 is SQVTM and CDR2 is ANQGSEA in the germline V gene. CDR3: CSIGGQGAGDTQYF. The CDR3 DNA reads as TGCAGCATTGGTGGACAGGGGGCAGGAGATACGCAGTATTTT.

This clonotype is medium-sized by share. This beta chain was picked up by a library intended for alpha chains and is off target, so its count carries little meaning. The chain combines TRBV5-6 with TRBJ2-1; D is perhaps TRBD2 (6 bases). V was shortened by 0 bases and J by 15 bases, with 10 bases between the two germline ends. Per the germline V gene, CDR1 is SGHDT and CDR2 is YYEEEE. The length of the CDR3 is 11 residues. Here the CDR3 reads CASSLGLVLFF. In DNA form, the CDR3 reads TGTGCCAGCAGCTTGGGACTAGTGTTGTTCTTC.

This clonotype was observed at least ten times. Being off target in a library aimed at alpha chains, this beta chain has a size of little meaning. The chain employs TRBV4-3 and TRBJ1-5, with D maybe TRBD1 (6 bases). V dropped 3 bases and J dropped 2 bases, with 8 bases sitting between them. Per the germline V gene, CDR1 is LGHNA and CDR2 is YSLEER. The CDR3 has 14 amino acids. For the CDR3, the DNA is TGCGCCAGCAGCCAGCGGACAGGCAATCAGCCCCAGCATTTT. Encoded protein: CASSQRTGNQPQHF.

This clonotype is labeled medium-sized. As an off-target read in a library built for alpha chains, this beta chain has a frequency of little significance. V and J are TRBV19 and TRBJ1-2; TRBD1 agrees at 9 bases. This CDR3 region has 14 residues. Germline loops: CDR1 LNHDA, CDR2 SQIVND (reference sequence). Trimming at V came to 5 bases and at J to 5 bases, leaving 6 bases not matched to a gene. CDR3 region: CASSATTGGYGYTF. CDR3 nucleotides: TGTGCCAGTAGTGCAACGACAGGGGGATATGGCTACACCTTC.

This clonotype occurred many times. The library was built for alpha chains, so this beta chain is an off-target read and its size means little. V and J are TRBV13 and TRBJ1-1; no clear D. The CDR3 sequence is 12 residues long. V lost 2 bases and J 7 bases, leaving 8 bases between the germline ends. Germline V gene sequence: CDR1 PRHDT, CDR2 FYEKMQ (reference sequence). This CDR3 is CASSLRLLEAFF. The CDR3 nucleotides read TGTGCCAGCAGCTTACGGCTCCTTGAAGCTTTCTTT.

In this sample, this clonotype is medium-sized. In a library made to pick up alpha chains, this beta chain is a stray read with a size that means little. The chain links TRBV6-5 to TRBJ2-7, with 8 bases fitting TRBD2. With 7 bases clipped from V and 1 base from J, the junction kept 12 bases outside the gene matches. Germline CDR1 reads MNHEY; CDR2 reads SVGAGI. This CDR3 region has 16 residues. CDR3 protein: CASKGGLVSQSYEQYF. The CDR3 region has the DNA TGTGCCAGCAAGGGGGGACTAGTTTCACAATCCTACGAGCAGTACTTC.

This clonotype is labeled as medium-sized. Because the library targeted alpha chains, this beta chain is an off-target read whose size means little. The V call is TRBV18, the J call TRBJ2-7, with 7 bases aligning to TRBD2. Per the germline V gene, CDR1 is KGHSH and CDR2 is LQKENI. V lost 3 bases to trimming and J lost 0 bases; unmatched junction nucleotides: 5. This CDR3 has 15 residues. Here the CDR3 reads CASSPGTTSSYEQYF. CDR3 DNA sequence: TGTGCCAGCTCACCCGGGACTACCTCCTCCTACGAGCAGTACTTC.

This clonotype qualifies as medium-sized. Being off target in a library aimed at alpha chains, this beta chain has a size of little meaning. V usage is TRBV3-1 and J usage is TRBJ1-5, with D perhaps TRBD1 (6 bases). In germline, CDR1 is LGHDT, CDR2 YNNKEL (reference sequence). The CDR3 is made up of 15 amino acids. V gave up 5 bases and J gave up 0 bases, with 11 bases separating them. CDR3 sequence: CASSIGQYSNQPQHF. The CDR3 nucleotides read TGTGCCAGCAGCATTGGACAGTATAGCAATCAGCCCCAGCATTTT.

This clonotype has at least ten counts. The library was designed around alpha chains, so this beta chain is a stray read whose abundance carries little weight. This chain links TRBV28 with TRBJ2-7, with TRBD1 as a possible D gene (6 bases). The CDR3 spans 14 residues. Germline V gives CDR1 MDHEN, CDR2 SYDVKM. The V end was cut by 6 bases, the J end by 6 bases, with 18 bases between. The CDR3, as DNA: TGTGCCAGCAGACCAGGACTTGGGGGCGGCGAGCAGTACTTC. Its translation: CASRPGLGGGEQYF.

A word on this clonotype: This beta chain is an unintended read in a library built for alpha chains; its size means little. CDR3 sequence: CASSTKGTGSVRSGELFF. DNA of the CDR3: TGTGCCAGCAGTACAAAAGGGACAGGGTCCGTGAGGAGCGGGGAGCTGTTTTTT. The chain has TRBV6-6 and TRBJ2-2, with 9 bases identical to TRBD1. The trim removed 5 bases at V and 7 bases at J, leaving 17 bases unmatched. The germline CDR1 and CDR2 sequences are MNHNY and SVGAGI (reference sequence). The length of the CDR3 is 18 residues.

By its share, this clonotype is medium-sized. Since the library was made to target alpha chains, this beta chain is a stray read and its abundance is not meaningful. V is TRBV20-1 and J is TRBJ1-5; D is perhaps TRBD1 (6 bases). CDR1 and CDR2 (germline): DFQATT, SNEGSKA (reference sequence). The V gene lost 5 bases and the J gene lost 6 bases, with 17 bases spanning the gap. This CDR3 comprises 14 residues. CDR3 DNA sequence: TGCAGTGCTGCGACAGGCTTTGTGGGTCAGCCCCAGCATTTT. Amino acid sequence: CSAATGFVGQPQHF.